This TCR beta chain was recovered during a study of blood T cell repertoires in COVID-19. About the study: Sites across the United States, Italy and Spain contributed samples from acute and convalescent COVID-19. The analysed material was cDNA or gDNA that came from T cells, B-cell-depleted T cells, or PBMCs.

Per the original data handling: Reference gene primer amplification gave estimated nucleated cell counts. Profiling relied on immunoSEQ multiplex PCR, and the TCRdb table lists in-frame clones only, not all of them. Clone size and V and J calls were adopted from that table, with D and trimming inferred from the DNA. Among a few hundred thousand clones listed, roughly nine tenths were seen once. The CDR3 consists of 10 residues. From germline, CDR1 is SEHNR and CDR2 FQNEAQ (reference sequence). Sequencing input: peripheral blood. This TCR came from a woman in her 50s with acute or convalescent COVID-19. This chain links TRBV7-9 with TRBJ1-1, with no clear D. The CDR3 reads CSLGYTEAFF. For the CDR3, the DNA is TGTTCCTTGGGCTACACTGAAGCTTTCTTT.